Presented here are 2 T cell receptor beta chains from one specimen sequenced in a study of T-cell reconstitution after alpha-beta-depleted transplantation in children. Unique molecular identifiers were built into the TCRbeta library. TCRdb re-derived calls from the PCR reads in MiXCR, one entry per CDR3 protein. The sample lists 780,000 or so distinct CDR3 sequences; 16% were seen once. Sequences were derived from PBMCs, mostly from graft donor cells, sampled 360 days after TCRalphabeta/CD19-depleted stem cell transplant. Receptors originate from a male patient under 18 who had a stem cell transplant for acute lymphoblastic leukemia, so the T cells may come from the graft donor.

In its sample, this clonotype was seen many times. The V and J genes are TRBV29-1 and TRBJ1-1, with a possible D match to TRBD1 (5 bases). V was shortened by 6 bases and J by 6 bases, with 17 bases between the two germline ends. CDR3 length: 13 amino acids. Germline CDR1 and CDR2: SQVTM and ANQGSEA. This CDR3 reads CSVATGDYSEAFF. The CDR3, as DNA: TGCAGCGTGGCAACAGGTGATTACTCTGAAGCTTTCTTT.

This chain links TRBV9 with TRBJ2-1; 8 nucleotides line up with TRBD2. The germline V gene has CDR1 SGDLS and CDR2 YYNGEE. The CDR3 is made up of 15 amino acids. Trimming at V came to 3 bases and at J to 2 bases, leaving 4 bases not matched to a gene. Here the CDR3 reads CASSGREGPYNEQFF. The CDR3 nucleotides read TGTGCCAGCAGCGGCCGGGAGGGCCCCTACAATGAGCAGTTCTTC. The entire variable domain, with the rest obtained from reference TRBV9 and TRBJ2-1, is as follows: DSGVTQTPKHLITATGQRVTLRCSPRSGDLSVYWYQQSLDQGLQFLIQYYNGEERAKGNILERFSAQQFPDLHSELNLSSLELGDSALYFCASSGREGPYNEQFFGPGTRLTVL.